This TCR beta chain was observed in a study of cytomegalovirus exposure and HLA in healthy donors. PCR was performed using 60 Vbeta and 13 Jbeta primers. The repertoire was sequenced with immunoSEQ multiplex PCR; TCRdb's copy has only in-frame clones and lacks some. Altogether around 130,000 clones are present, over 75% being singletons, with the ten largest covering around 1.5%. With respect to this clone: The antigen is unknown.

Overall study results and limits: Reportedly, TCR beta sequences accurately predicted HLA-A and HLA-B alleles in most subjects. Within an earlier analysis, most TCR beta V segments proved productive either about 87% or about 30% of the time. Certain sequence variants were highly shared and formed a cluster, and this cluster was likely a sequencing artifact. Across all donors, roughly uniform sequencing depth was an assumption of the presence/absence analyses.

Trimming cost V 4 bases and J 2 bases, with 13 bases left between them. The CDR3 loop spans 14 amino acids. Germline V lookup: CDR1 SGHNT, CDR2 YYREEE (reference sequence). The chain carries TRBV5-4 and TRBJ2-7, with TRBD2 as a possible D gene (7 bases). The receptor was derived from a woman younger than 35 in good health and CMV-seronegative. Sequenced: PBMCs. Here the CDR3 reads CASSIGGGPYEQYF. As DNA, the CDR3 is TGTGCCAGCAGCATAGGGGGGGGCCCCTACGAGCAGTACTTC.